This T cell receptor (beta chain) was identified in a study of T cell repertoires in cytomegalovirus infection (dated by TCRdb to about 2019). Broadly, across the study: Alongside well-studied HLA-B-restricted epitopes, the peptide stimulations were aimed at recently identified HLA-C-restricted CMV epitopes, whose presentation resists viral immunomodulation. Donor HLA type was relevant to the analysis, because carriage of CMV infection together with the matching HLA type was indicated by public TCR beta signatures.

In light of the paper, this sample's treatment or condition label describes: in vitro stimulation with specific CMV peptide epitopes to enrich CMV-specific T cells. This clonotype was seen a handful of times. No antigen is known for it. No clone much larger than this one lies a single base away; base qualities are absent. General findings and caveats noted by the study authors: The ex vivo response was dominated by HLA-C-restricted CMV-specific TCR beta clonotypes, which also provided the single most frequent clonotype in two of eight donors. Cumulative frequency of public TCR beta family members discriminated carriers of CMV infection plus the relevant HLA type in this cohort and an independent 352-donor cohort.

Sequencing was performed on an Illumina HiSeq 1500. Starting from the raw public reads, TCRdb applied fastp trimming at Q25, assembled clones with MiXCR and retained in-frame beta chains. Each record represents a unique CDR3 protein, reported with the most common genes and DNA among its rows. The sample contains 200,000 or so distinct CDR3 sequences, 35% to 40% of them found a single time. 55% to 70% of the sample is taken by the ten largest. The germline V and J ends show losses of 0 bases and 2 bases respectively, and no gene match explains 8 bases of the junction. Including the terminal cysteine and phenylalanine, the CDR3 comprises 17 residues. CDR3 DNA only is kept here, 51 bases in frame from base 1. Looking up the germline V gene yields CDR1 SGHVS and CDR2 FQNEAQ.

The material was CD8+ T cells from cultured PBMCs, obtained from culture after CMV antigen stimulation. This receptor chain uses TRBV7-8 and TRBJ2-7; the junction holds 9 bases that match TRBD2. The receptor was isolated from a human donor in good health (CMV status not recorded). Some clones in this sample may be carry-over from other donors' samples. The CDR3 region: CASSLALGGGEAYEQYF. The nucleotide sequence is TGTGCCAGCAGCTTAGCATTGGGCGGGGGGGAGGCCTACGAGCAGTACTTC.